This TCR beta chain was captured by sequencing in a study of blood T cell repertoires in COVID-19. Study information: Donors in the United States, Italy and Spain gave samples during acute or convalescent COVID-19. PBMCs, B-cell-depleted T cells, or T cells provided the cDNA or gDNA that made up the material.

This CDR3 has 12 amino acids. Trimming left V 4 bases short and J 7 bases short, with 11 bases between. Germline CDR1 is SGHAT and CDR2 is FQNNGV. Per the original data handling: Reference gene primer amplification in the assay estimated nucleated cell counts. The repertoire was sequenced with immunoSEQ multiplex PCR; TCRdb's copy has only in-frame clones and lacks some. From that table come the V and J calls and clone size; the DNA was used to work out D and trimming. The table lists about 200,000 clones, about 93% of them singletons. In Seattle, patients joined the study during active infection and were tracked longitudinally.

The clonotype was recovered from a man aged 55 to 69 with COVID-19, enrolled during active disease. The chain couples TRBV11-2 to TRBJ2-7; D is unresolved. The specimen sequenced was peripheral blood. For the CDR3, the DNA is TGTGCCAGCAGCTCCGGTTCCCGAGAGCAGTACTTC. Translated, it gives CASSSGSREQYF.